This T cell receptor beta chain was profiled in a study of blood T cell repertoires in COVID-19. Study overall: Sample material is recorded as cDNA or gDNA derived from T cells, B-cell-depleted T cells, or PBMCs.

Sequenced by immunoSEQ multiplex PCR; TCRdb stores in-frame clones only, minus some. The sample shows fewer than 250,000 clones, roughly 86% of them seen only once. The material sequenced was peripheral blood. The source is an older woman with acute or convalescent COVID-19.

The CDR3 bases are TGTGCCAGCAGCTTGGGACTTTACGAGCAGTACTTC. Its translation: CASSLGLYEQYF. The chain is built from TRBV3-1 (or the pseudogene TRBV3-2) and TRBJ2-7; the D gene is possibly TRBD2 (6 bases). This CDR3 is built from 12 residues. The germline V gene encodes CDR1 LGHDT and CDR2 YNNKEL (reference sequence). Trimming removed 5 bases at V and 4 bases at J, with 9 bases between.